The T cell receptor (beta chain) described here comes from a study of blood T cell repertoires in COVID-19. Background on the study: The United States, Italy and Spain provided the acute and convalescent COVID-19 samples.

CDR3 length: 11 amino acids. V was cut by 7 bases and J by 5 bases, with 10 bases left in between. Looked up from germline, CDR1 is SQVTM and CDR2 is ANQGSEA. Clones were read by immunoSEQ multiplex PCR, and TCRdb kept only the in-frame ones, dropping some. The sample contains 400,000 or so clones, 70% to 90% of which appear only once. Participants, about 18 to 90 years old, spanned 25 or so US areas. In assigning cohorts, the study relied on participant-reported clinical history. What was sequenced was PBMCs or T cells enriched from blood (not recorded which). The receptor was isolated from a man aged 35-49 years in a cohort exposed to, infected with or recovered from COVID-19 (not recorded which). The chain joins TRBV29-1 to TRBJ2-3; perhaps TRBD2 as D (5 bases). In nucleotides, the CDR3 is TGCAGCGCCCCCCGGGGAGATACGCAGTATTTT. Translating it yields CSAPRGDTQYF.